These T cell receptor beta chains were read from a single sample in a study of TIL therapy for anti-PD-1-resistant metastatic lung cancer. Data came from immunoSEQ multiplex PCR; TCRdb stores just in-frame clones and leaves some out. The table records about 16,000 clones, 74% of them present only once. The sequenced sample was blood, obtained at baseline. These receptor sequences come from a person aged 25 to 85 with non-small cell lung cancer. Each CDR3 is given with its conserved first and last residue. Each record gives: D gene, clone size, CDR3 length, V gene, J gene, CDR3 protein, CDR3 DNA. The D gene is left open where the match is weak. Only part of the rows carry a size: once, few, many, or a class if the clone is expanded.

-,medium-sized,13,TRBV6-4,TRBJ1-5,CASSDGSNQPQHF,TGTGCCAGCAGTGACGGTTCCAATCAGCCCCAGCATTTT
TRBD2,-,14,TRBV6-1,TRBJ2-1,CASRTSGDYNEQFF,TGTGCCAGCAGGACTAGCGGGGACTACAATGAGCAGTTCTTC
TRBD1,-,16,TRBV10-3,TRBJ2-6,CAVHTGAISGANVLTF,TGTGCCGTACATACAGGGGCTATCTCTGGGGCCAACGTCCTGACTTTC
-,few,14,TRBV7-8,TRBJ2-1,CASSYLDSYNEQFF,TGTGCCAGCAGCTACCTCGACAGTTACAATGAGCAGTTCTTC
TRBD1,-,14,TRBV7-9,TRBJ1-1,CASSLATGSVEAFF,TGTGCCAGCAGCTTAGCGACAGGGTCGGTTGAAGCTTTCTTT
-,-,14,TRBV11-2,TRBJ2-5,CASSLNQGWETQYF,TGTGCCAGCAGCTTAAATCAGGGTTGGGAGACCCAGTACTTC
-,-,12,TRBV5-8,TRBJ2-7,CASSLAVYEQYF,TGTGCCAGCAGCTTGGCTGTCTACGAGCAGTACTTC
-,-,17,TRBV5-5,TRBJ1-6,CASSPAGPEYYNSPLHF,TGTGCCAGCAGCCCCGCGGGGCCCGAGTATTATAATTCACCCCTCCACTTT
-,-,16,TRBV7-2,TRBJ2-2,CASILGGGAGTGELFF,TGTGCCAGCATCCTCGGAGGGGGCGCGGGGACCGGGGAGCTGTTTTTT
TRBD1,-,14,TRBV6-1,TRBJ1-1,CASSIFTGQGEAFF,TGTGCCAGCAGTATATTTACGGGACAGGGAGAGGCTTTCTTT
-,-,16,TRBV7-7,TRBJ2-1,CASSLAIGGSYNEQFF,TGTGCTAGCAGCTTAGCCATAGGGGGCTCCTACAATGAGCAGTTCTTC
TRBD2,once,14,TRBV19,TRBJ2-2,CASTDGLAARELFF,TGTGCCAGTACCGACGGACTAGCGGCCCGGGAGCTGTTTTTT
TRBD2,-,16,TRBV6-1,TRBJ2-7,CASSEQALAGDYEQYF,TGTGCCAGCAGTGAACAGGCCCTAGCGGGGGACTACGAGCAGTACTTC
-,-,18,TRBV4-1,TRBJ2-2,CASSQDRAVAPNTGELFF,TGCGCCAGCAGCCAAGATAGGGCGGTGGCGCCGAACACCGGGGAGCTGTTTTTT
-,-,14,TRBV2,TRBJ2-1,CASSRGGAHNEQFF,TGTGCCAGCAGCCGAGGGGGGGCCCACAATGAGCAGTTCTTC
-,-,14,TRBV5-6,TRBJ1-5,CASSLFGDNQPQHF,TGTGCCAGCAGCTTGTTCGGAGACAATCAGCCCCAGCATTTT
-,-,14,TRBV5-1,TRBJ1-1,CASSLEYMNTEAFF,TGCGCCAGCAGCTTGGAGTATATGAACACTGAAGCTTTCTTT
-,once,12,TRBV29-1,TRBJ2-7,CSVRGEAYEQYF,TGCAGCGTTAGAGGGGAAGCCTACGAGCAGTACTTC
TRBD2,-,14,TRBV5-4,TRBJ2-3,CASSLAGGIDTQYF,TGTGCCAGCAGCCTAGCGGGCGGGATAGATACGCAGTATTTT
-,-,13,TRBV6-5,TRBJ1-5,CASKMGSNQPQHF,TGTGCCAGCAAGATGGGTAGCAATCAGCCCCAGCATTTT
-,-,12,TRBV2,TRBJ2-5,CASSRTRGTQYF,TGTGCCAGCAGTAGGACTCGAGGGACCCAGTACTTC
TRBD2,-,16,TRBV9,TRBJ2-3,CASSEGTSGVSDTQYF,TGTGCCAGCAGCGAGGGGACTAGCGGGGTGTCGGATACGCAGTATTTT
-,-,14,TRBV13,TRBJ2-7,CASSGGLSSYEQYF,TGTGCCAGCAGCGGAGGACTATCCTCCTACGAGCAGTACTTC
-,-,15,TRBV28,TRBJ1-5,CASRKRLYSNQPQHF,TGTGCCAGCAGAAAAAGACTATATAGCAATCAGCCCCAGCATTTT
-,few,17,TRBV4-2,TRBJ1-2,CASSQPPGRTTNYGYTF,TGTGCCAGCAGCCAACCCCCCGGGAGAACGACTAACTATGGCTACACCTTC
TRBD2,-,15,TRBV7-2,TRBJ2-3,CASSQPTSGTDTQYF,TGTGCCAGCAGCCAGCCGACTAGCGGCACAGATACGCAGTATTTT
TRBD2,-,16,TRBV19,TRBJ2-1,CASTLRGAGAYNEQFF,TGTGCCAGTACCCTCAGAGGAGCGGGGGCCTACAATGAGCAGTTCTTC
TRBD2,-,17,TRBV11-2,TRBJ2-1,CASSSPFAGGSYNEQFF,TGTGCCAGCAGCTCTCCCTTTGCGGGGGGATCCTACAATGAGCAGTTCTTC
-,-,13,TRBV5-1,TRBJ2-7,CASSRGVSYEQYF,TGCGCCAGCAGCAGGGGAGTCTCCTACGAGCAGTACTTC
-,once,13,TRBV11-3,TRBJ2-3,CASSRDSTDTQYF,TGTGCCAGCAGCCGGGACAGCACAGATACGCAGTATTTT
-,-,14,TRBV5-6,TRBJ2-7,CASSLYSPTYEQYF,TGTGCCAGCAGCTTGTATAGCCCTACCTACGAGCAGTACTTC
-,-,15,TRBV10-1,TRBJ2-3,CASSETIGSTDTQYF,TGCGCCAGCAGTGAGACGATAGGCAGCACAGATACGCAGTATTTT
-,-,14,TRBV7-3,TRBJ1-6,CASSPFLDNSPLHF,TGTGCCAGCAGCCCCTTTTTGGACAATTCACCCCTCCACTTT
-,-,14,TRBV5-1,TRBJ2-3,CASSFSESTDTQYF,TGCGCCAGCAGCTTCTCAGAGAGCACAGATACGCAGTATTTT
-,-,14,TRBV19,TRBJ1-5,CASSILSASEPQHF,TGTGCCAGTAGTATATTGTCGGCTTCCGAGCCCCAGCATTTT
TRBD1,-,16,TRBV7-2,TRBJ1-3,CASSPWVDRVGNTIYF,TGTGCCAGCAGCCCCTGGGTCGACAGGGTAGGAAACACCATATATTTT
-,once,13,TRBV29-1,TRBJ2-1,CSVELPTYNEQFF,TGCAGTGTTGAGTTACCAACCTACAATGAGCAGTTCTTC
-,-,15,TRBV28,TRBJ2-2,CARAISNRGTGELFF,TGTGCCAGAGCTATCTCTAACCGGGGGACCGGGGAGCTGTTTTTT
-,few,11,TRBV19,TRBJ1-1,CASSLRTEAFF,TGTGCCAGTAGTCTTCGCACTGAAGCTTTCTTT
-,-,15,TRBV7-2,TRBJ2-1,CASSLDGGSYNEQFF,TGTGCCAGCAGCTTAGACGGGGGATCCTACAATGAGCAGTTCTTC
TRBD2,-,13,TRBV2,TRBJ2-2,CASKERDYGELFF,TGTGCCAGCAAAGAGCGGGACTACGGGGAGCTGTTTTTT
-,-,16,TRBV11-2,TRBJ1-2,CASSRPGTQANYGYTF,TGTGCCAGCAGCCGACCCGGGACCCAGGCTAACTATGGCTACACCTTC
-,-,15,TRBV4-1,TRBJ1-2,CASSQEGARVYGYTF,TGCGCCAGCAGCCAAGAGGGGGCGCGAGTCTATGGCTACACCTTC
-,once,12,TRBV2,TRBJ2-1,CASRTGYNEQFF,TGTGCCAGCAGAACAGGATACAATGAGCAGTTCTTC
TRBD1,-,19,TRBV2,TRBJ1-2,CASSPIPGQGRGANYGYTF,TGTGCCAGCAGCCCTATCCCGGGACAGGGCCGGGGAGCTAACTATGGCTACACCTTC
-,once,14,TRBV5-1,TRBJ1-2,CASSWGTDGYGYTF,TGCGCCAGCAGCTGGGGGACGGACGGCTATGGCTACACCTTC
-,-,11,TRBV5-6,TRBJ2-5,CASRRDETQYF,TGTGCCAGCAGACGAGATGAGACCCAGTACTTC
-,-,14,TRBV7-9,TRBJ2-1,CASSLARGVNEQFF,TGTGCCAGCAGCTTAGCCCGGGGTGTAAATGAGCAGTTCTTC
TRBD1,-,15,TRBV9,TRBJ2-3,CASSITGGGTDTQYF,TGTGCCAGCAGCATTACAGGGGGAGGCACAGATACGCAGTATTTT
-,few,14,TRBV10-3,TRBJ1-5,CAIRGGQDNQPQHF,TGTGCCATCAGGGGGGGACAAGACAATCAGCCCCAGCATTTT
-,-,13,TRBV28,TRBJ2-6,CASRLFGANVLTF,TGTGCCAGCAGATTATTCGGGGCCAACGTCCTGACTTTC
-,-,16,TRBV4-3,TRBJ2-5,CASSQEIRTGRETQYF,TGCGCCAGCAGCCAAGAAATCCGAACAGGGAGGGAGACCCAGTACTTC
-,-,14,TRBV11-2,TRBJ2-7,CASSLVTGDYEQYF,TGTGCCAGCAGCTTAGTGACCGGCGACTACGAGCAGTACTTC
-,-,16,TRBV15,TRBJ1-4,CATSRDPRSTNEKLFF,TGTGCCACCAGCAGAGACCCAAGATCGACTAATGAAAAACTGTTTTTT
-,-,14,TRBV6-5,TRBJ2-7,CASSYSLVVYEQYF,TGTGCCAGCAGTTACTCATTGGTAGTATACGAGCAGTACTTC
-,once,17,TRBV6-1,TRBJ2-6,CASSGGRTAVFANVLTF,TGTGCCAGCAGTGGGGGAAGGACAGCCGTCTTCGCCAACGTCCTGACTTTC
-,-,15,TRBV7-2,TRBJ1-1,CASSFLSPSEGWAFF,TGTGCCAGCAGCTTTTTGTCGCCGAGTGAGGGCTGGGCTTTCTTT